This T cell receptor (beta chain) is drawn from a study of blood T cell repertoires in COVID-19 (dated by TCRdb to 2020 to 2022). A note on the overall study: Samples from collaborators originated in the United States, Italy and Spain and spanned both the acute and convalescent phases of COVID-19. The prospective study material was composed of cDNA or gDNA derived from T cells, B-cell-depleted T cells, or PBMCs. Deeply sampled blood TCRbeta repertoires from subjects exposed to, actively infected with, or recovered from COVID-19 were included in the dataset. The repertoires were released in a freely available public database meant as a resource for research on the immune response to SARS-CoV-2. Samples were obtained from the ongoing ImmuneRACE study (first 160 participants) and from about 1,300 subjects provided by 6 global collaborators. Sample metadata almost always included a de-identified subject ID, COVID-19 status, age in years and sex. Where available, HLA class I and class II types were taken from metadata supplied by the sample provider and were not determined by assay-based typing. General conclusions and limits of the study: Clinical and demographic metadata were provided uncurated, with the amount varying by source and participant.

Collaborating institutions collected whole blood in K2EDTA tubes following their own protocols. Collaborator samples were shipped for TCRbeta analysis as frozen whole blood, isolated PBMCs, or DNA extracted from either sample type. V is pruned by 0 bases and J by 4 bases, leaving 8 bases of the junction without a gene match. The CDR3 measures 16 amino acids from cysteine to phenylalanine. Just the 48-base CDR3 DNA is kept, in frame starting at base 1. Sequences SGHDN (CDR1) and FVKESK (CDR2) are obtained from the germline V gene. TCRbeta CDR3 regions were amplified from genomic DNA by means of the immunoSEQ Assay, a bias-controlled multiplex PCR. Under the source paper's analysis protocol: Nucleated cell counts per sample were estimated from amplification of reference gene primers within the assay. To quantify the absolute abundance of each unique TCRbeta CDR3 rearrangement, sequence reads were collapsed and filtered. For each sample, productive Simpson clonality was calculated as the square root of Simpson's diversity index over productive rearrangements. The source is immuneACCESS, and TCRdb retained only in-frame sequences with V and J called. Part of the clones is not carried over; for the studies checked, unresolved V genes explain less than half of this, and the remainder is unexplained. D and trimming were read from the DNA, whereas the V and J calls and clone size are those reported in that table. This sample gives roughly 250,000 clones in total; roughly four fifths of them show up just once. The ten largest make up about 9.5% of the sample.

Regarding this clone: Its antigen target is currently unknown. No clone much larger than this one lies a single base away; base qualities are absent.

The rearranged chain carries TRBV14 and TRBJ1-2, and TRBD1 matches 7 of the central bases. This TCR came from a woman older than 75 with acute or convalescent COVID-19. The source material was peripheral blood. The CDR3 here reads CASSQDWGQKVYGYTF. In nucleotide form, the sequence is TGTGCCAGCAGCCAAGATTGGGGACAGAAAGTCTATGGCTACACCTTC.